This entry features one T cell receptor (beta chain) sequence. The data belong to a study of T cells expressing NK-cell markers. No DNA is given; TCRdb re-called the 5' RACE reads and lists each CDR3 protein once. This table lists around 100,000 distinct CDR3 sequences. This CDR3 contains 19 residues. Germline values: CDR1 LGHNA, CDR2 YSLEER. The TCR sequence derives from a woman aged 18 to 69 in good health. The chain has TRBV4-3 and TRBJ2-3; the D call of TRBD2 rests on TCRdb alone, since no DNA is present to check it. The sequencing sample was made of blood T cells: a sorted CD56 or NKG2C T cell subset, CD4+ or CD8+ T cells, or bulk PBMC T cells (not recorded which). Here the CDR3 reads CASSQEIGTSGKSTDTQYF.